The TCR beta chain under discussion was sequenced for a study of T cells in placental villitis. A note on the overall study: The study tested an allograft-versus-infection hypothesis by comparing placental TCR-beta repertoires in villitis of unknown etiology, unaffected controls matched for gestational age, and infectious villitis. Beyond this particular receptor, the publication reports: With bulk tissue sequencing, helper, regulatory or cytotoxic T cells could not be distinguished, nor could maternal versus fetal T cells, and gamma-delta receptors were excluded. CMV-specific clone frequencies were higher in infectious CMV cases than in villitis of unknown etiology (roughly 0.011 vs 0.001), and the villitis of unknown etiology frequencies did not differ from those of controls. Small amounts of decidua were contained in the paraffin blocks, so some of the captured T cells, especially in controls, may have been decidual rather than villous infiltrates. Villitis of unknown etiology placentae showed higher clonality than controls (median 0.057 versus 0.006, p=0.0025), indicating clonal expansion. Expanded clones in villitis of unknown etiology were found to be largely private to each placenta, suggesting the absence of a single initiating antigen.

CDR1 LNHDA and CDR2 SQIVND are derived from the germline V gene (reference sequence). Spanning cysteine to phenylalanine, the CDR3 consists of 12 amino acids. The only DNA kept is the CDR3, 36 bases in frame from the first base. V lost 5 bases and J lost 14 bases; the stretch between them is 16 bases long. Approximately 11 placentae had a pathological diagnosis of high-grade villitis of unknown etiology and were chosen using the Amsterdam Criteria. Compared with both the control and infectious villitis groups, mothers with villitis of unknown etiology had significantly higher gravidity and parity as well as more prior miscarriages. After delivery, the placentae were collected and evaluated both grossly and histologically, and only then was archival tissue selected. Five 10-micron scrolls were cut from each FFPE block, and DNA was then isolated using the AllPrep DNA/RNA FFPE Tissue kit. DNA concentration and purity were checked by NanoDrop, and RNA quality was assessed on a Bioanalyzer.

The immunoSEQ v4 bias-controlled multiplex PCR assay, performed blinded to group allocation, was used to amplify TCR-beta CDR3 regions from genomic DNA. To estimate the quantities of nucleated cells and T cells in each sample, reference gene primers were included together with the TCR-beta primers. Sequencing of the libraries was performed on an Illumina MiSeq with a 100-cycle paired-end protocol. In the original analysis: Diversity and richness were calculated in immunoSEQ Analyzer software; richness by iChao1, clonality based on Pielou evenness and Shannon diversity (0-1, higher means less diverse). CDR3 amino acid sequences together with their V/J genes were searched in VDJdb for CMV, EBV and influenza A specificities using confidence 3 and substitution 2. The Morisita-Horn index was used to assess how much TCR-beta amino acid clonotypes overlapped between the villitis of unknown etiology, infectious villitis and control repertoires. Drawn from immuneACCESS, this table holds only the in-frame rearrangements with V and J called that TCRdb kept. Clones are partly lost; checked studies trace under half to an unresolved V gene and leave the rest unexplained. V and J calls and clone size are copied from that table; D and trimming were computed from the DNA. The sample table shows about 1,500 clones, and over 65% are seen once. The ten largest clones take up 10% to 15% of the sample.

About this clone itself: Its antigen is still unknown. Base qualities are not at hand, and no much larger clone is one base apart.

The sequenced sample was placental tissue containing maternal and fetal cells. This receptor chain uses TRBV19 and TRBJ2-1, with an unclear D gene assignment. The clonotype comes from a human patient with villitis of unknown etiology; the placental T cells may come from both mother and fetus. The DNA sequence is TGTGCCAGTAGTCGGGCAGCCGGGCCGGAGTTCTTC. Protein translation: CASSRAAGPEFF.